These T cell receptor beta chains were read from a single sample in a study of cytomegalovirus exposure and HLA in healthy donors. Produced via immunoSEQ multiplex PCR; TCRdb's table is partial and in-frame only. The data contain some 180,000 clones, more than 65% of them singletons. Sequencing used PBMCs. The receptors were sampled from a young woman in good health and CMV-seropositive. The CDR3 runs from the conserved cysteine through the conserved F or W. The order of the fields is CDR3 protein, CDR3 DNA, clone size, J gene, D gene, V gene. A D gene is named only where the DNA matches it firmly. A row's size may be missing; if present it is once, few, many or a size class.

CASSLTDPGQVLTYEQYF,TGTGCCAGCAGTTTAACTGACCCCGGACAGGTCCTTACCTACGAGCAGTACTTC,.,TRBJ2-7,TRBD1,TRBV28
CASSRGTLGIQYF,TGCGCCAGCAGCCGGGGGACTTTGGGCATTCAGTACTTC,.,TRBJ2-4,.,TRBV4-3
CASSPKPGVSRQWLGYF,TGTGCCAGCAGCCCAAAGCCCGGGGTGTCCAGACAATGGCTCGGGTATTTT,.,TRBJ2-3,.,TRBV11-3
CASSYRETQYF,TGTGCCAGCAGTTACCGAGAGACCCAGTACTTC,.,TRBJ2-5,.,TRBV6-5
CASRAGTGNTGELFF,TGTGCCAGCAGGGCCGGGACAGGAAACACCGGGGAGCTGTTTTTC,.,TRBJ2-2,TRBD1,TRBV9
CASSKVFRGQRGYISNQPQHF,TGTGCCAGCAGCAAAGTTTTTCGCGGACAAAGGGGGTATATCAGCAATCAGCCCCAGCATTTT,.,TRBJ1-5,.,TRBV21-1
CASSLRPGLDTDTQYF,TGCGCCAGCAGCTTACGACCGGGACTGGACACAGATACGCAGTATTTT,.,TRBJ2-3,.,TRBV4-3
CASSYSGGTAYEQYF,TGTGCCAGCAGCTACAGCGGAGGGACAGCCTACGAGCAGTACTTC,.,TRBJ2-7,.,TRBV11-2
CASSRTGGTDTQYF,TGTGCCAGCAGCCGGACAGGGGGCACAGATACGCAGTATTTT,.,TRBJ2-3,TRBD1,TRBV9
CASSLGDRKGQPQHF,TGCGCCAGCAGCTTGGGGGACAGAAAGGGTCAGCCCCAGCATTTT,.,TRBJ1-5,TRBD1,TRBV5-1
CASSQGVQETQYF,TGCGCCAGCAGCCAGGGGGTTCAAGAGACCCAGTACTTC,.,TRBJ2-5,TRBD1,TRBV5-1
CASSSGQGTEAFF,TGTGCCAGCAGTTCCGGACAGGGCACTGAAGCTTTCTTT,.,TRBJ1-1,TRBD1,TRBV28
CASILGQGTTYEQYF,TGTGCCAGCATCCTCGGACAGGGGACAACCTACGAGCAGTACTTC,.,TRBJ2-7,TRBD1,TRBV7-9
CASRNYGRTNTEAFF,TGTGCCAGTCGAAATTATGGACGGACAAACACTGAAGCTTTCTTT,.,TRBJ1-1,.,TRBV19
CASSVSGGSTDTQYF,TGTGCCAGCAGCGTCAGCGGGGGAAGCACAGATACGCAGTATTTT,once,TRBJ2-3,TRBD2,TRBV9
CASSEAQGSGELFF,TGTGCCAGCAGTGAAGCGCAGGGGTCCGGGGAGCTGTTTTTT,few,TRBJ2-2,.,TRBV2
CSVESGAGSGYTF,TGCAGCGTTGAATCTGGGGCAGGGTCTGGCTACACCTTC,.,TRBJ1-2,.,TRBV29-1
CASSYSAGELFF,TGTGCCAGCAGTTACAGCGCCGGGGAGCTGTTTTTT,.,TRBJ2-2,.,TRBV6-6
CASSDQGFGGQPQHF,TGTGCCAGCAGCGACCAGGGGTTCGGGGGGCAGCCCCAGCATTTT,few,TRBJ1-5,.,TRBV5-5
CASSSIYEQFF,TGTGCCAGCAGCTCTATATATGAGCAGTTCTTC,.,TRBJ2-1,.,TRBV7-2
CASSYQGHSPLHF,TGTGCCAGCAGCTACCAGGGCCATTCACCCCTCCACTTT,once,TRBJ1-6,.,TRBV11-3
CASSRDQRAAYNEQFF,TGTGCCAGCAGCCGAGACCAGCGGGCCGCCTACAATGAGCAGTTCTTC,.,TRBJ2-1,.,TRBV11-2
CASRSPGGKGTGELFF,TGTGCCAGCAGATCCCCGGGGGGCAAGGGGACCGGGGAGCTGTTTTTT,.,TRBJ2-2,.,TRBV6-6
CASSPGTGSYEQYF,TGTGCCAGCTCACCAGGGACAGGATCCTACGAGCAGTACTTC,.,TRBJ2-7,TRBD1,TRBV18
CASSLGAPGAFF,TGTGCCAGCAGCTTAGGGGCACCCGGAGCTTTCTTT,once,TRBJ1-1,.,TRBV11-3
CASSPREDSPLHF,TGTGCCAGCAGTCCCAGGGAGGATTCACCCCTCCACTTT,.,TRBJ1-6,.,TRBV6-1